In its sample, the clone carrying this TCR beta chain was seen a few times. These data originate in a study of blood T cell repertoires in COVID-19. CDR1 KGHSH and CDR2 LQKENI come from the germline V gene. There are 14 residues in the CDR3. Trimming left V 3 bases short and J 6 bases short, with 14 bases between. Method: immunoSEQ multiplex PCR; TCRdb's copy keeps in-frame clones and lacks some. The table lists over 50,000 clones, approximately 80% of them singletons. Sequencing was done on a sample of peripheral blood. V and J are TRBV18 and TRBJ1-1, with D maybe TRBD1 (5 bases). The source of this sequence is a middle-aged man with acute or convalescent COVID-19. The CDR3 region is CASSPSQTDPEAFF. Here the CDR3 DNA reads TGTGCCAGCTCACCCAGTCAGACAGACCCTGAAGCTTTCTTT.